The 5 T cell receptor beta chains listed next were all sequenced from one sample in a study of cytomegalovirus exposure and HLA in healthy donors (dated by TCRdb to 2015 to 2018). The library relied on the immunoSEQ multiplex PCR assay. The multiplex PCR relied on a mix of 60 forward primers for TCR Vbeta segments and 13 reverse primers for TCR Jbeta segments. Drawn from immuneACCESS, this table holds only the in-frame rearrangements with V and J called that TCRdb kept. Clones are partly lost; checked studies trace under half to an unresolved V gene and leave the rest unexplained. In all, the sample holds over 200,000 clones, and roughly 87% of those were seen once. Approximately 5.7% of the sample goes to the ten largest clones. Material: PBMCs. Every receptor here comes from a man in his forties in good health and CMV-seropositive.

V usage is TRBV6-9 and J usage is TRBJ1-2; maybe TRBD1 (6 bases). V lost 6 bases, J lost 0 bases, and 17 bases lay in between. The germline CDR1 and CDR2 sequences are MNHGY and SVAAGI. The CDR3 sequence is 16 residues long. In DNA, the CDR3 is TGTGCCAGCAGCCCATCCAGGGACAAAACTAACTATGGCTACACCTTC. Translation gives CASSPSRDKTNYGYTF.

The chain links TRBV11-2 to TRBJ2-5; 7 bases are shared with TRBD1. The J call may not be correct, given that the DNA end is closer to TRBJ2-7. CDR1 SGHAT and CDR2 FQNNGV come from the germline V gene. The CDR3 has 17 amino acids. CDR3: CASSFSRPGGISYEQYF. Written as DNA, the CDR3 is TGTGCCAGCAGCTTCTCCCGGCCAGGGGGAATCTCCTACGAGCAGTACTTC.

The CDR3 spells CASSYGPQETQYF. CDR3 coding DNA: TGTGCCAGCAGTTACGGGCCGCAAGAGACCCAGTACTTC. The V and J genes are TRBV6-6 and TRBJ2-5; D ambiguous. This CDR3 has 13 residues. Looked up from germline, CDR1 is MNHNY and CDR2 is SVGAGI (reference sequence). V was clipped by 2 bases and J by 2 bases, with 6 bases between them.

The chain employs TRBV4-1 and TRBJ1-1; unclear D gene. The CDR3 has 13 amino acids. Germline values: CDR1 MGHRA, CDR2 YSYEKL. V dropped 5 bases and J dropped 1 base, with 8 bases sitting between them. The CDR3, as DNA: TGCGCCAGCAGCTCCAATCCGAACACTGAAGCTTTCTTT. Its translation is CASSSNPNTEAFF.

The V and J genes are TRBV25-1 and TRBJ2-5, with unresolved D. V lost 4 bases and J lost 1, with 16 bases in between. The length of the CDR3 is 16 residues. Germline V gene sequence: CDR1 MGHDK, CDR2 SYGVNS. The CDR3: CASSAGSQALQETQYF. The CDR3 DNA reads as TGTGCCAGCAGTGCCGGCTCGCAGGCGCTCCAAGAGACCCAGTACTTC.